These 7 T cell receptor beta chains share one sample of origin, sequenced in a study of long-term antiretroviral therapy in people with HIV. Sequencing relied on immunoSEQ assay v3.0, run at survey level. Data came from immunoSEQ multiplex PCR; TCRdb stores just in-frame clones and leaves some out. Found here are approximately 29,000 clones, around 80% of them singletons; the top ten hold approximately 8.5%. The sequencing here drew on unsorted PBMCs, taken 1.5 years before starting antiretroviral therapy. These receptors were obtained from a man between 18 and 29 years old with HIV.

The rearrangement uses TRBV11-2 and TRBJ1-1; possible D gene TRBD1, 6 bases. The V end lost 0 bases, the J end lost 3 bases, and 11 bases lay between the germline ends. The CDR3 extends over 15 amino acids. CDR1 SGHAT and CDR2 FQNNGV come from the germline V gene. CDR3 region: CASSLEGGRYTEAFF. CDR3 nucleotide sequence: TGTGCCAGCAGCTTAGAAGGGGGACGGTACACTGAAGCTTTCTTT. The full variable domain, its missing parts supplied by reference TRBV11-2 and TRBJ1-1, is EAGVAQSPRYKIIEKRQSVAFWCNPISGHATLYWYQQILGQGPKLLIQFQNNGVVDDSQLPKDRFSAERLKGVDSTLKIQPAKLEDSAVYLCASSLEGGRYTEAFFGQGTRLTVV.

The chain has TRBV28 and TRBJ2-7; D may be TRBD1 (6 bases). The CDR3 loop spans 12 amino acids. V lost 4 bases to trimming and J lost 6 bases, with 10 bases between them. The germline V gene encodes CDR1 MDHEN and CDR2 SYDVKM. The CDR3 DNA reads TGTGCCAGCAGTTCTTGGGGGCGCGAGCAGTACTTC. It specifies CASSSWGREQYF.

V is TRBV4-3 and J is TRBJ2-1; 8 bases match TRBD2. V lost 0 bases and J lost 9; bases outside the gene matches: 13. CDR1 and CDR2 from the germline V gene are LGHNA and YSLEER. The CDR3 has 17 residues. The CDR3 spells CASSQDSGTRGFGEQFF. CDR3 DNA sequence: TGCGCCAGCAGCCAAGATTCCGGGACTAGGGGGTTCGGTGAGCAGTTCTTC.

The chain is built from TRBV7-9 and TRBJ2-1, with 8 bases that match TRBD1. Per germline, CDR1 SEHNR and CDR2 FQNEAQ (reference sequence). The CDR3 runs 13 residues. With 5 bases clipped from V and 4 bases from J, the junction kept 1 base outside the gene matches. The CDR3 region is CASSRTGYNEQFF. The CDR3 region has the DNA TGTGCCAGCAGCCGGACAGGGTACAATGAGCAGTTCTTC.

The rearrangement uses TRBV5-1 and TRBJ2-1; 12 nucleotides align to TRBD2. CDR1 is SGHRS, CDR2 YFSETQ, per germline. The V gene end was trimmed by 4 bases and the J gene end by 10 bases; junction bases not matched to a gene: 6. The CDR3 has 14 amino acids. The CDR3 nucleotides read TGCGCCAGCAGCCTAGCGGGGGGGCCCCGAGAGCAGTTCTTC. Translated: CASSLAGGPREQFF.

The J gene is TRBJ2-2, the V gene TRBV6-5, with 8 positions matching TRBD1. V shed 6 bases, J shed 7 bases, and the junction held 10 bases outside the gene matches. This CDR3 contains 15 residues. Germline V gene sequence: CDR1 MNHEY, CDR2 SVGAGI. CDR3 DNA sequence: TGTGCCAGCAGATCTTCCCTCGGGACAGGCGGGGAGCTGTTTTTT. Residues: CASRSSLGTGGELFF.

The CDR3 region is CASSGSGAEQFF. In DNA form, the CDR3 reads TGTGCCAGCAGCGGTAGCGGGGCTGAGCAGTTCTTC. This chain uses TRBV7-2 with TRBJ2-1; 8 positions agree with TRBD2. Per germline, CDR1 SGHTA and CDR2 FQGNSA. V was clipped by 5 bases and J by 9 bases; unmatched bases: 3. This CDR3 is 12 amino acids long.